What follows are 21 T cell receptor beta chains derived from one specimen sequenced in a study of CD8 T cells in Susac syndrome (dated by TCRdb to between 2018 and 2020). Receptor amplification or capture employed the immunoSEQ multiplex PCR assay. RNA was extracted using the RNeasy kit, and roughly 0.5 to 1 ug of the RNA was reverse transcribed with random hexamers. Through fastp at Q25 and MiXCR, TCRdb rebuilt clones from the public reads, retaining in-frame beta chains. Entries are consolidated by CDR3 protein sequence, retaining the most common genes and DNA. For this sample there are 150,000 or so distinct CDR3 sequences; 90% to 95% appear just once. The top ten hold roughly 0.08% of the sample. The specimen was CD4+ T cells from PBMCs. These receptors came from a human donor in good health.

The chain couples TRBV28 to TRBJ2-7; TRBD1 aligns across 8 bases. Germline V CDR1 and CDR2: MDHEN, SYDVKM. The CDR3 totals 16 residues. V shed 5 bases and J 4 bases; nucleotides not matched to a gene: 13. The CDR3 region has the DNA TGTGCCAGCAGTCCGCCAACAGGGGGTAAGGGGTACGAGCAGTACTTC. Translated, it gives CASSPPTGGKGYEQYF.

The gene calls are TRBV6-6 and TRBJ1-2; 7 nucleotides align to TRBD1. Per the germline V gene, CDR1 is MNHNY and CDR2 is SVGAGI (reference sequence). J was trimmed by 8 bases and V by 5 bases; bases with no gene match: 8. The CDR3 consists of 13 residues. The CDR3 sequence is CASSHQGVRGYTF. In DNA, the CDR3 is TGTGCCAGCAGTCATCAGGGGGTGCGCGGCTACACCTTC.

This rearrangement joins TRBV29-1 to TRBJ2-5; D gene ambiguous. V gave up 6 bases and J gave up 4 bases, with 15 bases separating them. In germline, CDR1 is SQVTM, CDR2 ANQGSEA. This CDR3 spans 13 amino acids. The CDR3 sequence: CSVALPGRETQYF. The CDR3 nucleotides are TGCAGCGTGGCCCTGCCAGGCCGAGAGACCCAGTACTTC.

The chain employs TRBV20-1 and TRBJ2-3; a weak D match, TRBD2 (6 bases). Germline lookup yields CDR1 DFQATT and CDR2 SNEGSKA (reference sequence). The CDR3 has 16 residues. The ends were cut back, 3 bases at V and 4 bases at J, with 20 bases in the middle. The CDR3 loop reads CSASPLLALDADTQYF. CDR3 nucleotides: TGCAGTGCTAGTCCCCTTCTAGCGTTAGACGCAGATACGCAGTATTTT.

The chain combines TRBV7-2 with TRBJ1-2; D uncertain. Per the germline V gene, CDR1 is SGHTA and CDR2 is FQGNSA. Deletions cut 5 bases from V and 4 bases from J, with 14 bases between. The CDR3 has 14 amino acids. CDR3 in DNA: TGTGCCAGCAGCAATCCTTTTTTAGGCTATGGCTACACCTTC. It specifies CASSNPFLGYGYTF.

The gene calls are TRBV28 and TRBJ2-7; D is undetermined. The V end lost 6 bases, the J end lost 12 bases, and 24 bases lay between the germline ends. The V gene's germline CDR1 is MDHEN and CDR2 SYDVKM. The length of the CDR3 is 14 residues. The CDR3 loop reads CASSPADFRDIRYF. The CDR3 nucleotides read TGTGCCAGCAGCCCCGCTGATTTTCGAGACATAAGGTACTTC.

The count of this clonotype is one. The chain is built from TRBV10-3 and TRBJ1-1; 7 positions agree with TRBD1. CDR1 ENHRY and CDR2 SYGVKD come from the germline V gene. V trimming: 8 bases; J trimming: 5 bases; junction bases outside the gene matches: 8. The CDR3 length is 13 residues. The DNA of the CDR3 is TGTGCCATCGCCGACAGGGAGGAAACTGAAGCTTTCTTT. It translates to CAIADREETEAFF.

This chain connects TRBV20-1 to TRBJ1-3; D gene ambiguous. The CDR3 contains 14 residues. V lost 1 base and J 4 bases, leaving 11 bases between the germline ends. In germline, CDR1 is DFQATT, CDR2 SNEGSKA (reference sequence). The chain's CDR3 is CSARAPEVGNTIYF. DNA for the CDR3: TGCAGTGCTAGAGCCCCAGAAGTAGGAAACACCATATATTTT.

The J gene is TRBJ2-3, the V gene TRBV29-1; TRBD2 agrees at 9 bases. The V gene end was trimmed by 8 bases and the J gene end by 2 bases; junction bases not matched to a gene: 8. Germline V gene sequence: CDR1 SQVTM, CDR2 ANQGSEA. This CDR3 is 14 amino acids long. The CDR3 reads CSSQAGGTTDTQYF. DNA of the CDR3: TGCAGCTCCCAAGCGGGAGGAACCACAGATACGCAGTATTTT.

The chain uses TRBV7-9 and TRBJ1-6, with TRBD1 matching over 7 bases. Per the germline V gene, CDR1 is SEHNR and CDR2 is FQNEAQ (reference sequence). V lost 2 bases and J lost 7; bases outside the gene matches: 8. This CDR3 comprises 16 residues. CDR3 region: CASSLTGQHRNSPLHF. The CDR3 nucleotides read TGTGCCAGCAGCTTAACGGGACAGCATCGCAATTCACCCCTCCACTTT.

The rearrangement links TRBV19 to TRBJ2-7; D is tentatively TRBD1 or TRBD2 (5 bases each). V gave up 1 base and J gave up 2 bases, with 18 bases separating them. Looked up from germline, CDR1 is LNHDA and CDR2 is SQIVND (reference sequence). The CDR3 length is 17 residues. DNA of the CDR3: TGTGCCAGTAGTATAGCTCAGGGACGGAATCTTGCCTACGAGCAGTACTTC. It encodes CASSIAQGRNLAYEQYF. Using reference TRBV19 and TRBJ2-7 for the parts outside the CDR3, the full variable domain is DGGITQSPKYLFRKEGQNVTLSCEQNLNHDAMYWYRQDPGQGLRLIYYSQIVNDFQKGDIAEGYSVSREKKESFPLTVTSAQKNPTAFYLCASSIAQGRNLAYEQYFGPGTRLTVT.

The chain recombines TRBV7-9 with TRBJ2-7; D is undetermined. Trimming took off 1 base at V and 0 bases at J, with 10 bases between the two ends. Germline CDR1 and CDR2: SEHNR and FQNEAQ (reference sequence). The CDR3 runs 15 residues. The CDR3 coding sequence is TGTGCCAGCAGCTTAGGCACTTCCCCCTCCTACGAGCAGTACTTC. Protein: CASSLGTSPSYEQYF.

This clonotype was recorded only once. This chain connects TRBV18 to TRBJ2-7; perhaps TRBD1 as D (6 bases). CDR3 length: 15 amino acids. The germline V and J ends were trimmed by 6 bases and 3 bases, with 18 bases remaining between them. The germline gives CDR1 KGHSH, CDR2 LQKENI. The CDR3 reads CASSPRQDVGYEQYF. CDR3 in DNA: TGTGCCAGCTCTCCAAGACAGGACGTCGGCTACGAGCAGTACTTC.

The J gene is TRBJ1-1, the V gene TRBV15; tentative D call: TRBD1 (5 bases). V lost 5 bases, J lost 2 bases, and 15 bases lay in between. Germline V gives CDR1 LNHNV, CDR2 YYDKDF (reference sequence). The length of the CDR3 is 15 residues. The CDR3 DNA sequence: TGTGCCACCAGCCGAGGAGGGGCGTATAACACTGAAGCTTTCTTT. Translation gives CATSRGGAYNTEAFF.

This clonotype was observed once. The CDR3 DNA is TGTGCCAGCAGCCAAGAGGCACCGAGTTACAATGAGCAGTTCTTC. It codes for CASSQEAPSYNEQFF. The chain combines TRBV14 with TRBJ2-1; no firm D call. CDR3 length: 15 amino acids. Trimming left V 0 bases short and J 4 bases short, with 10 bases between. Germline V gene lookup returns CDR1 SGHDN and CDR2 FVKESK.

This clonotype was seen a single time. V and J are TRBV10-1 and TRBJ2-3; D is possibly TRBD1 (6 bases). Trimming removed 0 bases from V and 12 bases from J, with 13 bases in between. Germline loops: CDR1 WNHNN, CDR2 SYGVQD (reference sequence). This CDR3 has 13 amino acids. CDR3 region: CASSESWGQSQYF. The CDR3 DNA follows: TGCGCCAGCAGTGAGTCTTGGGGACAAAGCCAGTATTTT.

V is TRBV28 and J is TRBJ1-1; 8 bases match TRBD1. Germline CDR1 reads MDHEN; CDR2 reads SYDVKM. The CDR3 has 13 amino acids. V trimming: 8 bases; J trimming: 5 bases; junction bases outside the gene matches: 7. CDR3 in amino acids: CASGRGRGTEAFF. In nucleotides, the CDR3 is TGTGCCAGCGGCAGGGGGCGAGGGACTGAAGCTTTCTTT.

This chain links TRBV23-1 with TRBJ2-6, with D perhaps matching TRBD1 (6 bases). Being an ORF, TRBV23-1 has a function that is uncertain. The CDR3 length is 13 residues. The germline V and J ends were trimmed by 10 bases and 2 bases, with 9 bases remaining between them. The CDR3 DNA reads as TGCGCCAAGGGGGTAACTGGGGCCAACGTCCTGACTTTC. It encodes CAKGVTGANVLTF.

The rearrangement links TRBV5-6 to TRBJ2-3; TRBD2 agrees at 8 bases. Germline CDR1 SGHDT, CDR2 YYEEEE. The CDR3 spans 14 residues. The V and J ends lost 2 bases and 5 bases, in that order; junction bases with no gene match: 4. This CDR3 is CASSLGGLGDTQYF. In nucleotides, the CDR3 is TGTGCCAGCAGCTTAGGGGGACTAGGAGATACGCAGTATTTT.

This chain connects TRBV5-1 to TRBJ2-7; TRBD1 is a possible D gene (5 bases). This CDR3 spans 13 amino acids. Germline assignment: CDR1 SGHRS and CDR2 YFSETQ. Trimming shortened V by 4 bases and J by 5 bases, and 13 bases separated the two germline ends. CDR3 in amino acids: CASSLGSGNEQYF. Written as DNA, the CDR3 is TGCGCCAGCAGCCTTGGGTCAGGGAACGAGCAGTACTTC.

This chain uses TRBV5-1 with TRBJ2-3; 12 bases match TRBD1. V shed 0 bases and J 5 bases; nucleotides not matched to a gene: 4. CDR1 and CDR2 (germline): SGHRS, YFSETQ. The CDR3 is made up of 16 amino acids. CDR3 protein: CASSLVGTGGEDTQYF. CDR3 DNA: TGCGCCAGCAGCTTGGTGGGGACAGGGGGCGAAGATACGCAGTATTTT. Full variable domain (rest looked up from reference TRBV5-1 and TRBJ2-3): KAGVTQTPRYLIKTRGQQVTLSCSPISGHRSVSWYQQTPGQGLQFLFEYFSETQRNKGNFPGRFSGRQFSNSRSEMNVSTLELGDSALYLCASSLVGTGGEDTQYFGPGTRLTVL.